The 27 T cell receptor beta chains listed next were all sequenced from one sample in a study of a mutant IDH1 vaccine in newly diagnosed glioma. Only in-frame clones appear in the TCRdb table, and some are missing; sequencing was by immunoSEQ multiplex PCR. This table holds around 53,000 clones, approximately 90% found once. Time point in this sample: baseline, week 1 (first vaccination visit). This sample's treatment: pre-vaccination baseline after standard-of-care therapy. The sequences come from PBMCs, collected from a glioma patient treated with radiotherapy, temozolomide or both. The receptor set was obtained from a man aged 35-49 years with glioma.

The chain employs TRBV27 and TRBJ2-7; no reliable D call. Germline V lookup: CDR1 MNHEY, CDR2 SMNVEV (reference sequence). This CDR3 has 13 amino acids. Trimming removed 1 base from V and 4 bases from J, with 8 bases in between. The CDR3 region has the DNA TGTGCCAGCAGTTTATTCCGGAGTTACGAGCAGTACTTC. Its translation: CASSLFRSYEQYF.

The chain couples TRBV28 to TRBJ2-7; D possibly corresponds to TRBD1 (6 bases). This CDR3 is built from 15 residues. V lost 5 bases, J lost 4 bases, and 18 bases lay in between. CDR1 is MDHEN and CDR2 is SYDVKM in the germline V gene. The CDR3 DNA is TGTGCCAGCAGTCCCCTCGGGACACTACCTTACGAGCAGTACTTC. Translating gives CASSPLGTLPYEQYF.

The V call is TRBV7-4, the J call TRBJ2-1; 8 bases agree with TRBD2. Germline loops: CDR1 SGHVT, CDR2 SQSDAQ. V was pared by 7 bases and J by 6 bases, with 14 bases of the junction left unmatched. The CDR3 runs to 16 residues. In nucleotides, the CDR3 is TGTGCCAGCAATCGAAGGGTGGAGCGGGAGTCCAATGAGCAGTTCTTC. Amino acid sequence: CASNRRVERESNEQFF.

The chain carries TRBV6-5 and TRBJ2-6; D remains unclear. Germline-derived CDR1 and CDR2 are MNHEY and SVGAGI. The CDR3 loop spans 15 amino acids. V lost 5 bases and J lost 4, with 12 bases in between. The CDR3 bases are TGTGCCAGCAGTGGTGTCGAGTCCGGGGCCAACGTCCTGACTTTC. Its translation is CASSGVESGANVLTF.

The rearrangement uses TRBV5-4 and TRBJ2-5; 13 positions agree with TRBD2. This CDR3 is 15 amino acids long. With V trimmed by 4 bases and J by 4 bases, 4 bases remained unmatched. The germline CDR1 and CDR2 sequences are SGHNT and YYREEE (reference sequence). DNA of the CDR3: TGTGCCAGCAGCCTCGGACTAGCGGGAGCAGAGACCCAGTACTTC. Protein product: CASSLGLAGAETQYF.

The CDR3 loop reads CASSQRLVGTDTQYF. In DNA form, the CDR3 reads TGCGCCAGCAGCCAACGGTTAGTGGGGACAGATACGCAGTATTTT. The J gene is TRBJ2-3, the V gene TRBV4-3; D not resolved. Trimming pared 2 bases from V and 3 bases from J, leaving 12 bases between. The CDR3 loop spans 15 amino acids. In germline, CDR1 is LGHNA, CDR2 YSLEER.

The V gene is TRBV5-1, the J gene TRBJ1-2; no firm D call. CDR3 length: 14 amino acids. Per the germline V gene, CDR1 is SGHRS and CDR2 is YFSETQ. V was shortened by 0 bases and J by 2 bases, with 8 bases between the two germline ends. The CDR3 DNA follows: TGCGCCAGCAGCTTGGCCGCCGGCAACTATGGCTACACCTTC. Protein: CASSLAAGNYGYTF. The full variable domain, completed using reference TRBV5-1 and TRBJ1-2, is KAGVTQTPRYLIKTRGQQVTLSCSPISGHRSVSWYQQTPGQGLQFLFEYFSETQRNKGNFPGRFSGRQFSNSRSEMNVSTLELGDSALYLCASSLAAGNYGYTFGSGTRLTVV.

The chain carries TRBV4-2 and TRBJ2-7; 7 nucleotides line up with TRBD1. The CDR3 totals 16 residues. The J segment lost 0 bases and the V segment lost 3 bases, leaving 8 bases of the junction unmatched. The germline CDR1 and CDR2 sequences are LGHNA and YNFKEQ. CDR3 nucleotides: TGTGCCAGCAGCCAGGCACAGGGGACGACCTCCTACGAGCAGTACTTC. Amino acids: CASSQAQGTTSYEQYF.

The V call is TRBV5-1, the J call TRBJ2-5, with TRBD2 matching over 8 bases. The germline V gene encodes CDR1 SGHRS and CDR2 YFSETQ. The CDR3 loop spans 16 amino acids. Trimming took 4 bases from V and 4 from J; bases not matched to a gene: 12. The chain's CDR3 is CASSLGGAGVRETQYF. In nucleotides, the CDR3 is TGCGCCAGCAGCCTGGGAGGAGCGGGAGTACGAGAGACCCAGTACTTC.

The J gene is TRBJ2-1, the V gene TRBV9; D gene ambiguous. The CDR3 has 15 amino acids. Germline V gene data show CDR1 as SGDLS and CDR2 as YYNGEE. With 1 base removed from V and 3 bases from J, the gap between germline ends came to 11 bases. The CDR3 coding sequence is TGTGCCAGCAGCGTAAGCCGGACGGACTACAATGAGCAGTTCTTC. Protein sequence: CASSVSRTDYNEQFF.

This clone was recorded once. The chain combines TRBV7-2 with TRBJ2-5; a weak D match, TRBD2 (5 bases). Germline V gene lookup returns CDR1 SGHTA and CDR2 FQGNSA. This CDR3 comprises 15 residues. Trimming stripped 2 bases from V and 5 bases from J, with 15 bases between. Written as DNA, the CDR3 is TGTGCCAGCAGCTTAAACCCCCTAGCTCGGGAGACCCAGTACTTC. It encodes CASSLNPLARETQYF.

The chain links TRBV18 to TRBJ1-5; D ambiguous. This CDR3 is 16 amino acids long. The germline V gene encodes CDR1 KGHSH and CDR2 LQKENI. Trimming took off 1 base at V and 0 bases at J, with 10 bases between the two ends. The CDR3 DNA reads TGTGCCAGCTCACCACTTCTGGGAAATAGCAATCAGCCCCAGCATTTT. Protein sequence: CASSPLLGNSNQPQHF.

The CDR3 here is CASRPTGTNTEAFF. Here the CDR3 DNA reads TGTGCCAGCAGACCCACAGGGACGAACACTGAAGCTTTCTTT. The J gene is TRBJ1-1, the V gene TRBV5-4; the D gene is possibly TRBD1 (6 bases). Germline CDR1 SGHNT, CDR2 YYREEE (reference sequence). V lost 5 bases to trimming and J lost 1 base, with 12 bases between them. The CDR3 extends over 14 amino acids.

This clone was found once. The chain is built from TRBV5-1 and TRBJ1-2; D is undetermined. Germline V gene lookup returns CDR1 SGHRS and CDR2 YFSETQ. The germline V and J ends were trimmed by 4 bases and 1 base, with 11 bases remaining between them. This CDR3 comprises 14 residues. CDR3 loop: CASSPLTSNYGYTF. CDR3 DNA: TGCGCCAGCAGCCCTCTAACAAGTAACTATGGCTACACCTTC.

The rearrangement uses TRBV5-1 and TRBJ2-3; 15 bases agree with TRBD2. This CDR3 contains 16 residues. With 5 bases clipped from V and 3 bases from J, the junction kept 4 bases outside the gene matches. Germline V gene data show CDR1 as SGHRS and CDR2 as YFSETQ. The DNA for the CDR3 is TGCGCCAGCAGGACCGGGACTAGCGGGAGGACAGATACGCAGTATTTT. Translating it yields CASRTGTSGRTDTQYF.

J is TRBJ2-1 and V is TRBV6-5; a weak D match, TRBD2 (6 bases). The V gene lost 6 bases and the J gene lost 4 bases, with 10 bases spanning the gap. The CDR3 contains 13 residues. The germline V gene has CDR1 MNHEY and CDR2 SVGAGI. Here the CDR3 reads CASRAGRYNEQFF. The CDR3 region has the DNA TGTGCCAGCAGAGCGGGCCGATACAATGAGCAGTTCTTC.

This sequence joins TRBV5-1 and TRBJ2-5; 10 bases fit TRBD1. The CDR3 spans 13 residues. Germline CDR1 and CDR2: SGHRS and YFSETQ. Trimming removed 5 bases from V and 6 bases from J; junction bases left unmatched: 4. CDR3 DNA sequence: TGCGCCAGCAGTGGGGACAGGGGACAGACCCAGTACTTC. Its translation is CASSGDRGQTQYF. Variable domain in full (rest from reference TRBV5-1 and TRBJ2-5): KAGVTQTPRYLIKTRGQQVTLSCSPISGHRSVSWYQQTPGQGLQFLFEYFSETQRNKGNFPGRFSGRQFSNSRSEMNVSTLELGDSALYLCASSGDRGQTQYFGPGTRLLVL.

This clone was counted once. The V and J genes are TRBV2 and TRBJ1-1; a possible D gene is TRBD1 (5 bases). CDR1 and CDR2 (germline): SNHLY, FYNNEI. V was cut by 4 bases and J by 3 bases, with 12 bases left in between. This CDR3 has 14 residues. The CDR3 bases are TGTGCCAGCAGTGCCGGGGCCGGGCACACTGAAGCTTTCTTT. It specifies CASSAGAGHTEAFF.

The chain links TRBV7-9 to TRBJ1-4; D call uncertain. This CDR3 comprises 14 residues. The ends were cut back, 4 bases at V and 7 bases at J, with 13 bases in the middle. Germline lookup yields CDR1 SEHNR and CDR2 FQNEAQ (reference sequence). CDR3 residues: CASSWASRGEKLFF. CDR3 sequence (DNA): TGTGCCAGCAGCTGGGCGAGCCGGGGTGAAAAACTGTTTTTT.

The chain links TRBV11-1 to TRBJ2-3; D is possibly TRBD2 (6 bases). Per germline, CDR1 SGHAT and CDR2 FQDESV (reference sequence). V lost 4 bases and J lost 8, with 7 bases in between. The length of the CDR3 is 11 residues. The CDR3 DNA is TGTGCCAGCAGCTACGGGGGTACGCAGTATTTT. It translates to CASSYGGTQYF.

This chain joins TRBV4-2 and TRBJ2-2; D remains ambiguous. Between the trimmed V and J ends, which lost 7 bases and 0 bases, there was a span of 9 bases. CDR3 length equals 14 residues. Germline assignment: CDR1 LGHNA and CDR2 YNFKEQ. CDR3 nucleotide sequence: TGTGCCAGCACTCCGGAGTCGAACACCGGGGAGCTGTTTTTT. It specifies CASTPESNTGELFF.

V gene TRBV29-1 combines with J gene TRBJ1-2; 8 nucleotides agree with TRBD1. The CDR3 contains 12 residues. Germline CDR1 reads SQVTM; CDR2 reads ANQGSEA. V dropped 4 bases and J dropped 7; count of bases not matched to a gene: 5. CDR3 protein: CSVGGTGGGYTF. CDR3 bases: TGCAGCGTTGGAGGGACAGGCGGTGGCTACACCTTC.

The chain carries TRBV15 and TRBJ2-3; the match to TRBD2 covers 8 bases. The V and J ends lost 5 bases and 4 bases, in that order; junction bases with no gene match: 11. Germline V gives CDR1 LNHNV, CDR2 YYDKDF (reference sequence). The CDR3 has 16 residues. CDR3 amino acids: CATSSRRGLDSDTQYF. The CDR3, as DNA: TGTGCCACCAGCTCCCGTCGGGGACTAGACTCAGATACGCAGTATTTT.

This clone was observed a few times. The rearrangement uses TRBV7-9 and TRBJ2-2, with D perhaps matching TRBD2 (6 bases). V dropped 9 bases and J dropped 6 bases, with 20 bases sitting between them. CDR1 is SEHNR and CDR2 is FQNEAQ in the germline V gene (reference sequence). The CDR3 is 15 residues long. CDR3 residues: CASLSRRDGSGELFF. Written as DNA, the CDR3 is TGTGCCAGTTTATCACGGCGGGACGGCTCCGGGGAGCTGTTTTTT.

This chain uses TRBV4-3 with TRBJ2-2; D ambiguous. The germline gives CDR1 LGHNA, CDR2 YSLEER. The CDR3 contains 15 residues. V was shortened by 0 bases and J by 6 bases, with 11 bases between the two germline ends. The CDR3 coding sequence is TGCGCCAGCAGCCAAGATGGTGGAAACCCCGGGGAGCTGTTTTTT. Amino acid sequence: CASSQDGGNPGELFF.

CDR3 nucleotide sequence: TGTGCCAGCAGCTTAGGTGCGGGGTCGGAGACCCAGTACTTC. It yields the protein CASSLGAGSETQYF. V is TRBV7-9 and J is TRBJ2-5; TRBD2 might be the D (6 bases). Trimming removed 1 base at V and 5 bases at J, with 11 bases between. CDR1 is SEHNR and CDR2 is FQNEAQ in the germline V gene (reference sequence). This CDR3 comprises 14 residues.

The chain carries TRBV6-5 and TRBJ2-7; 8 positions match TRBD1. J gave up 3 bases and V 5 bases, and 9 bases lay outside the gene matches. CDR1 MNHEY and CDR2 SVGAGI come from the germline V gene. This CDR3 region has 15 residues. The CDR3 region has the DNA TGTGCCAGCAGTATAGGAACAGGGGGGCTCTACGAGCAGTACTTC. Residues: CASSIGTGGLYEQYF.